The 3 T cell receptor beta chains given below trace back to one sample, sequenced in a study of beta chain features in type 1 diabetes. All of the isolated RNA was reverse transcribed, so expressed TCRB transcripts were sequenced. Data came from immunoSEQ multiplex PCR; TCRdb stores just in-frame clones and leaves some out. This table has around 200,000 clones, about 13% appearing once. The sample taken for sequencing was central memory CD4+ T cells from blood. The receptors derive from a young woman in good health.

DNA of the CDR3: TGTGCCAGCAGCCCATCGGGGGGTAGCAATCAGCCCCAGCATTTT. It translates to CASSPSGGSNQPQHF. The J gene is TRBJ1-5, the V gene TRBV7-9, with D perhaps matching TRBD1 (5 bases). CDR1 SEHNR and CDR2 FQNEAQ come from the germline V gene (reference sequence). Between the trimmed V and J ends, which lost 5 bases and 0 bases, there was a span of 11 bases. There are 15 residues in the CDR3.

This chain connects TRBV5-5 to TRBJ2-3, with a possible D match to TRBD1 (6 bases). V was cut by 6 bases and J by 5 bases, with 13 bases left in between. The CDR3 spans 13 residues. CDR1 is SGHKS and CDR2 is YYEKEE in the germline V gene (reference sequence). CDR3 sequence reads: CASTQGGLDTQYF. The CDR3 nucleotides are TGTGCCAGCACCCAAGGGGGTTTAGATACGCAGTATTTT.

This rearrangement joins TRBV29-1 to TRBJ2-3, with D maybe TRBD2 (6 bases). Trimming took off 7 bases at V and 5 bases at J, with 16 bases between the two ends. Per the germline V gene, CDR1 is SQVTM and CDR2 is ANQGSEA. This CDR3 region has 13 residues. The DNA of the CDR3 is TGCAGCGGGCGGACGGGAGCGATAGATACGCAGTATTTT. Translating it yields CSGRTGAIDTQYF.